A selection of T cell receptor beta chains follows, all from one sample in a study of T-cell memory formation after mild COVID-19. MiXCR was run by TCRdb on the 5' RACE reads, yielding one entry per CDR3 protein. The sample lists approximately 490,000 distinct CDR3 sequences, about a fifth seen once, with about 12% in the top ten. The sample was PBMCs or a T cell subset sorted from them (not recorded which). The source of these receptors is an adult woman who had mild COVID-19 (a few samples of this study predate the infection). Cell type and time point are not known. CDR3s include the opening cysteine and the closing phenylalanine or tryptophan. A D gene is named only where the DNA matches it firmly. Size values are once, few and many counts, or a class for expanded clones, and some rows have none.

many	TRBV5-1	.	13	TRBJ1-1	CASTEEMNTEAFF	TGCGCCAGCACGGAGGAGATGAACACTGAAGCTTTCTTT
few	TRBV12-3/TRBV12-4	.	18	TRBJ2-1	CASSFLQTAATYYNEQFF	TGTGCCAGCAGTTTTTTACAGACAGCTGCAACTTACTACAATGAGCAGTTCTTC
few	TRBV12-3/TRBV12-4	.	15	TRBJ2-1	CASSLPGARVNEQFF	TGTGCCAGCAGTTTACCGGGGGCGCGGGTAAATGAGCAGTTCTTC
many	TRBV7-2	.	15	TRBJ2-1	CASSFLGPSGLEQFF	TGTGCCAGCAGCTTCCTAGGCCCCAGCGGGCTGGAGCAGTTCTTC
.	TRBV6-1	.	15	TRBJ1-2	CASSENPLGGYGYTF	TGTGCCAGCAGTGAAAACCCCTTGGGGGGGTATGGCTACACCTTC
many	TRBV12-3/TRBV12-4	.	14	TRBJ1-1	CASSLTGWNTEAFF	TGCGCCAGCAGCTTAACAGGGTGGAACACTGAAGCTTTCTTT
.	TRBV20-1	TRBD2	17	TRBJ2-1	CSANPTTASGGALEQFF	TGCAGTGCTAACCCTACTACCGCTAGCGGGGGGGCTTTGGAGCAGTTCTTC
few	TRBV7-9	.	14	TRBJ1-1	CASTLGLGGTEAFF	TGTGCCAGCACCCTGGGTTTGGGGGGCACTGAAGCTTTCTTT
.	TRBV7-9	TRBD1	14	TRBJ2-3	CASRLGQSTDTQYF	TGTGCCAGCAGGTTGGGACAGAGCACAGATACGCAGTATTTT
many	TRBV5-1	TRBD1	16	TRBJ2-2	CASSPRTGLNTGELFF	TGCGCCAGCAGCCCCCGGACAGGGTTGAACACCGGGGAGCTGTTTTTT